These 20 T cell receptor beta chains share one sample of origin, sequenced in a study of blood T cell repertoires in COVID-19. Assay: immunoSEQ multiplex PCR; the TCRdb copy retains only in-frame clones and omits some. This sample carries some 160,000 clones, around four fifths of them seen once, and the ten largest clones take 6.5%. The sequencing sample was made of peripheral blood. The receptors come from a man aged 65 to 85 with active or convalescent COVID-19.

The chain carries TRBV10-3 and TRBJ2-2; 7 nucleotides align to TRBD1. Unmatched junction bases numbered 7, after V lost 3 bases and J lost 0 bases. Germline V CDR1 and CDR2: ENHRY, SYGVKD. The CDR3 covers 17 residues. The CDR3 region is CAISERGGNSNTGELFF. Here the CDR3 DNA reads TGTGCCATCAGTGAAAGAGGGGGCAACTCGAACACCGGGGAGCTGTTTTTT.

The chain links TRBV25-1 to TRBJ1-5; D is unclear. In germline, CDR1 is MGHDK, CDR2 SYGVNS. The CDR3 is 9 residues long. The V end was cut by 11 bases, the J end by 9 bases, with 8 bases between. CDR3 DNA sequence: TGTGCCCCAACATGGCCCCAGCATTTT. Protein sequence: CAPTWPQHF.

This rearrangement joins TRBV5-6 to TRBJ1-1; TRBD1 is a possible D gene (5 bases). In germline, CDR1 is SGHDT, CDR2 YYEEEE. The CDR3 spans 16 residues. Trimming removed 4 bases at V and 3 bases at J, with 19 bases between. This CDR3 reads CASSVPRQGWDTEAFF. CDR3 coding DNA: TGTGCCAGCAGCGTCCCGAGGCAGGGTTGGGACACTGAAGCTTTCTTT.

J is TRBJ1-1 and V is TRBV28; D is ambiguous. Germline V gene sequence: CDR1 MDHEN, CDR2 SYDVKM. The V end was cut by 8 bases, the J end by 12 bases, with 25 bases between. This CDR3 has 14 amino acids. CDR3 sequence: CASLSRVGSQLTFF. The CDR3 coding sequence is TGTGCCAGCTTAAGTCGGGTTGGATCGCAGTTGACTTTCTTT.

This clone was found once. This chain connects TRBV14 to TRBJ2-1; possibly TRBD2 for D (7 bases). CDR1 and CDR2 from the germline V gene are SGHDN and FVKESK. CDR3 length equals 18 residues. V was pared by 0 bases and J by 7 bases, with 22 bases between. CDR3 sequence: CASSQERGLGGSPNEQFF. CDR3 bases: TGTGCCAGCAGCCAAGAAAGGGGGTTGGGCGGGAGTCCGAATGAGCAGTTCTTC.

This clone has just a few counts. The rearrangement links TRBV2 to TRBJ2-7; TRBD2 matches 8 bases. This CDR3 has 14 amino acids. The trim removed 8 bases at V and 5 bases at J, leaving 11 bases unmatched. Germline V gives CDR1 SNHLY, CDR2 FYNNEI. CDR3 sequence reads: CASEPGLVFDEQYF. The CDR3 DNA is TGTGCCAGCGAGCCGGGACTAGTTTTTGACGAGCAGTACTTC.

The CDR3 DNA reads as TGTGCCACCAGCCCCAGGGCGGGATACAATGAGCAGTTCTTC. It specifies CATSPRAGYNEQFF. The chain is built from TRBV15 and TRBJ2-1; TRBD2 might be the D (6 bases). Germline-derived CDR1 and CDR2 are LNHNV and YYDKDF (reference sequence). Trimming cost V 5 bases and J 4 bases, with 12 bases left between them. The CDR3 length is 14 residues.

This clone was picked up a small number of times. The chain has TRBV11-3 and TRBJ1-1; D is undetermined. The CDR3 totals 14 residues. With 5 bases removed from V and 1 base from J, the gap between germline ends came to 11 bases. Germline CDR1 reads SGHNT; CDR2 reads YENEEA. Written as DNA, the CDR3 is TGTGCCAGCAGCCTTAGTGGTCAGAACACTGAAGCTTTCTTT. The encoded protein is CASSLSGQNTEAFF.

The genes are TRBV12-3 or TRBV12-4 and TRBJ2-5; 9 bases line up with TRBD1. Trimming cost V 6 bases and J 5 bases; bases outside gene matches: 4. The CDR3 covers 13 residues. CDR3 amino acids: CASSTGGLETQYF. The CDR3 bases are TGTGCCAGCAGCACAGGGGGCCTGGAGACCCAGTACTTC.

This chain joins TRBV2 and TRBJ2-1, with 7 bases fitting TRBD1. J gave up 5 bases and V 6 bases, and 7 bases lay outside the gene matches. The CDR3 loop spans 14 amino acids. Germline V gene lookup returns CDR1 SNHLY and CDR2 FYNNEI. The CDR3 protein is CASSAQGDDNEQFF. The CDR3 coding sequence is TGTGCCAGCAGCGCTCAGGGGGACGACAATGAGCAGTTCTTC.

The chain recombines TRBV19 with TRBJ1-3; 7 bases map to TRBD1. The CDR3 loop spans 13 amino acids. Germline CDR1 reads LNHDA; CDR2 reads SQIVND (reference sequence). The V and J ends lost 7 bases and 2 bases, in that order; junction bases with no gene match: 2. This CDR3 reads CASTGTAGNTIYF. The CDR3 coding sequence is TGTGCCAGTACGGGGACAGCTGGAAACACCATATATTTT.

The chain has TRBV6-6 and TRBJ1-5; D is undetermined. The CDR3 consists of 14 residues. CDR1 and CDR2 (germline): MNHNY, SVGAGI (reference sequence). The V and J ends lost 8 bases and 3 bases respectively, with 14 bases between them. The CDR3 nucleotides read TGTGCCAGCTGCCCCGAGGGTTTCAATCAGCCCCAGCATTTT. Protein product: CASCPEGFNQPQHF.

The chain uses TRBV3-1 (or the pseudogene TRBV3-2) and TRBJ1-1; the match to TRBD1 covers 12 bases. Germline values: CDR1 LGHDT, CDR2 YNNKEL (reference sequence). The CDR3 extends over 15 amino acids. The ends lost 3 bases at V and 5 bases at J; junction bases unmatched: 4. For the CDR3, the DNA is TGTGCCAGCAGCCAGGGGGACAGGGGGCCAACTGAAGCTTTCTTT. Translating gives CASSQGDRGPTEAFF.

The V gene is TRBV30, the J gene TRBJ2-5; possible D gene TRBD2, 5 bases. The ends were cut back, 6 bases at V and 5 bases at J, with 19 bases in the middle. Germline V CDR1 and CDR2: GTSNPN, SVGIG (reference sequence). The CDR3 length is 14 residues. In DNA, the CDR3 is TGTGCCTGTATTCCTCGTGGCCCGGGGGAGACCCAGTACTTC. Translation gives CACIPRGPGETQYF. The full variable domain, rest sourced from reference TRBV30 and TRBJ2-5, is SQTIHQWPATLVQPVGSPLSLECTVEGTSNPNLYWYRQAAGRGLQLLFYSVGIGQISSEVPQNLSASRPQDRQFILSSKKLLLSDSGFYLCACIPRGPGETQYFGPGTRLLVL.

This clone was recorded a few times. The chain is built from TRBV9 and TRBJ2-4; 9 bases are a match to TRBD2. The ends lost 4 bases at V and 7 bases at J; junction bases unmatched: 12. Germline-derived CDR1 and CDR2 are SGDLS and YYNGEE. The CDR3 consists of 16 residues. In DNA form, the CDR3 reads TGTGCCAGCAGCCCCCGATTTGGCGGGAGGGAGAACATTCAGTACTTC. Encoded protein: CASSPRFGGRENIQYF.

The chain couples TRBV6-6 to TRBJ1-1, with D possibly TRBD1 on 5 matching bases. CDR1 is MNHNY and CDR2 is SVGAGI in the germline V gene (reference sequence). Trimming shortened V by 6 bases and J by 5 bases, and 16 bases separated the two germline ends. This CDR3 region has 14 residues. This CDR3 reads CASSLGTPVTEAFF. CDR3 DNA: TGTGCCAGCAGCCTTGGGACTCCCGTAACTGAAGCTTTCTTT.

This clone has only a few counts. This chain links TRBV19 with TRBJ2-2, with a tentative D call TRBD2 (6 bases). The CDR3 consists of 15 residues. Looked up from germline, CDR1 is LNHDA and CDR2 is SQIVND (reference sequence). Trimming took off 3 bases at V and 4 bases at J, with 12 bases between the two ends. In DNA, the CDR3 is TGTGCCAGTAGTATCTCAACGGGGGTCACCGGGGAGCTGTTTTTT. As protein: CASSISTGVTGELFF.

V gene TRBV5-1 combines with J gene TRBJ2-5, with unresolved D. This CDR3 is built from 13 residues. The germline V gene has CDR1 SGHRS and CDR2 YFSETQ. The germline V and J ends were trimmed by 2 bases and 0 bases, with 5 bases remaining between them. CDR3 bases: TGCGCCAGCAGCTTTTACAACCAAGAGACCCAGTACTTC. The encoded protein is CASSFYNQETQYF.

V usage is TRBV5-4 and J usage is TRBJ2-7; 8 bases agree with TRBD1. This CDR3 is built from 15 residues. The junction had 9 bases not matched to a gene; V was cut back by 4 bases and J by 3 bases. Germline CDR1 reads SGHNT; CDR2 reads YYREEE (reference sequence). CDR3: CASSIRTGLVYEQYF. For the CDR3, the DNA is TGTGCCAGCAGCATCAGGACAGGGCTGGTCTACGAGCAGTACTTC.

The V call is TRBV15, the J call TRBJ2-1; the D gene is possibly TRBD1 (5 bases). The CDR3 contains 14 residues. Trimming left V 1 base short and J 6 bases short, with 10 bases between. Germline values: CDR1 LNHNV, CDR2 YYDKDF (reference sequence). The CDR3 region has the DNA TGTGCCACCAGCAGAGGGGGCAAGGTCAATGAGCAGTTCTTC. This gives the protein CATSRGGKVNEQFF.